These 15 T cell receptor beta chains originate from one sample sequenced in a study of shared clonotypes between healthy human individuals. The data were produced by immunoSEQ multiplex PCR, yet TCRdb's version contains in-frame clones alone and is incomplete. The table includes roughly 2.5 million clones, around nine tenths detected once. The material sequenced was naive CD4+ T cells sorted from blood. Sample subset: CD45RA+ positively selected. The receptor set was obtained from a man aged 18 to 35 in good health.

The chain is built from TRBV7-9 and TRBJ2-4; 12 nucleotides align to TRBD2. Germline CDR1 SEHNR, CDR2 FQNEAQ (reference sequence). The CDR3 spans 16 residues. The V gene end was trimmed by 5 bases and the J gene end by 1 base; junction bases not matched to a gene: 3. The CDR3 DNA reads TGTGCCAGCAGCGCTCTAGCGGGAGGGGCCAAAAACATTCAGTACTTC. Translation gives CASSALAGGAKNIQYF.

V is TRBV2 and J is TRBJ2-2, with unresolved D. V lost 3 bases and J lost 9, with 8 bases in between. CDR3 length equals 12 residues. From germline, CDR1 is SNHLY and CDR2 FYNNEI. The CDR3 nucleotides read TGTGCCAGCAGTGATGCTCCCTGGGAGCTGTTTTTT. It codes for CASSDAPWELFF.

The chain employs TRBV7-2 and TRBJ1-5, with TRBD1 matching over 8 bases. CDR3 size: 16 residues. Germline V gives CDR1 SGHTA, CDR2 FQGNSA. V was pared by 6 bases and J by 2 bases, with 9 bases of the junction left unmatched. The CDR3 DNA follows: TGTGCCAGCAGTTATAACGACAGGGGTGGCAATCAGCCCCAGCATTTT. Residues: CASSYNDRGGNQPQHF.

This rearrangement joins TRBV9 to TRBJ2-3; TRBD1 is a possible D gene (6 bases). The CDR3 has 14 residues. The V and J ends lost 3 bases and 1 base respectively, with 9 bases between them. Germline CDR1 is SGDLS and CDR2 is YYNGEE. The CDR3 sequence: CASSARTGTDTQYF. In DNA, the CDR3 is TGTGCCAGCAGCGCCCGGACAGGCACAGATACGCAGTATTTT.

The chain carries TRBV27 and TRBJ1-5; D is unclear. V lost 5 bases, J lost 4 bases, and 12 bases lay in between. The CDR3 is 14 residues long. Per germline, CDR1 MNHEY and CDR2 SMNVEV (reference sequence). CDR3 DNA: TGTGCCAGCAGTCGCGGACTGTTAAATCAGCCCCAGCATTTT. Residues: CASSRGLLNQPQHF.

The chain combines TRBV7-9 with TRBJ2-5; the D is unclear. CDR1 is SEHNR and CDR2 is FQNEAQ in the germline V gene (reference sequence). CDR3 length: 18 residues. With 1 base removed from V and 2 bases from J, the gap between germline ends came to 20 bases. CDR3 in DNA: TGTGCCAGCAGCTTAGGTCTGCGGATTCGAGAATTTCAAGAGACCCAGTACTTC. Translating it yields CASSLGLRIREFQETQYF. The full variable domain, its missing parts supplied by reference TRBV7-9 and TRBJ2-5, is DTGVSQNPRHKITKRGQNVTFRCDPISEHNRLYWYRQTLGQGPEFLTYFQNEAQLEKSRLLSDRFSAERPKGSFSTLEIQRTEQGDSAMYLCASSLGLRIREFQETQYFGPGTRLLVL.

DNA of the CDR3: TGTGCCAGCAAAGACCGCCGAGGCGACACTGAAGCTTTCTTT. This translates into CASKDRRGDTEAFF. The chain recombines TRBV6-6 with TRBJ1-1; D is ambiguous. Germline-derived CDR1 and CDR2 are MNHNY and SVGAGI (reference sequence). The CDR3 runs 14 residues. Trimming cost V 7 bases and J 3 bases, with 15 bases left between them.

The rearrangement joins TRBV5-1 to TRBJ2-2; either TRBD1 or TRBD2 may fit D (6 bases each). The CDR3 contains 15 residues. Trimming left V 1 base short and J 3 bases short, with 10 bases between. Germline V gives CDR1 SGHRS, CDR2 YFSETQ. DNA of the CDR3: TGCGCCAGCAGCTTGTCGGGGGCCGACACCGGGGAGCTGTTTTTT. Translating gives CASSLSGADTGELFF.

The chain recombines TRBV6-1 with TRBJ2-1, with D perhaps TRBD1 (5 bases). The V and J ends lost 6 bases and 2 bases respectively, with 8 bases between them. This CDR3 region has 13 residues. CDR1 and CDR2 from the germline V gene are MNHNS and SASEGT. The CDR3 region has the DNA TGTGCCAGCAGCAGGGCCCCCTACAATGAGCAGTTCTTC. Translation: CASSRAPYNEQFF.

This clone was picked up one time. A junction boundary mismatches the germline segment, possibly from a read error. V is TRBV5-1 and J is TRBJ2-5, with D possibly called TRBD1 or TRBD2 (5 bases each). This CDR3 has 17 amino acids. Germline lookup yields CDR1 SGHRS and CDR2 YFSETQ. The chain's CDR3 is CASSLEYGTGYQETQYF. Here the CDR3 DNA reads TGCGCCAGCAGTTTGGAGTATGGGACGGGGTACCAAGAGACCCAGTACTTC.

The rearrangement uses TRBV11-2 and TRBJ1-4; no reliable D call. V was pared by 5 bases and J by 3 bases, with 13 bases between. The CDR3 loop spans 15 amino acids. CDR1 and CDR2 from the germline V gene are SGHAT and FQNNGV. CDR3 amino acids: CASSETSSANEKLFF. CDR3 nucleotides: TGTGCCAGCAGCGAAACGAGTTCTGCTAATGAAAAACTGTTTTTT.

In regard to this clone: The sample carries other DNA sequences with the same CDR3. This sequence joins TRBV6-6 and TRBJ2-6; D ambiguous. The CDR3 is made up of 15 amino acids. Deletions cut 2 bases from V and 2 bases from J, with 7 bases between. Germline V gene lookup returns CDR1 MNHNY and CDR2 SVGAGI (reference sequence). This CDR3 reads CASSYLGAGANVLTF. Written as DNA, the CDR3 is TGTGCCAGCAGTTACCTGGGCGCTGGGGCCAACGTCCTGACTTTC.

The CDR3 DNA reads TGTGCCAGCAGCTTAGTCGTGTCGGGCTACGAGCAGTACTTC. This encodes CASSLVVSGYEQYF. The chain recombines TRBV7-2 with TRBJ2-7; D gene uncertain. The CDR3 totals 14 residues. V was pared by 1 base and J by 3 bases, with 10 bases between. Germline V gene lookup returns CDR1 SGHTA and CDR2 FQGNSA.

This sequence joins TRBV29-1 and TRBJ1-2; TRBD1 might be the D (6 bases). Trimming left V 4 bases short and J 7 bases short, with 16 bases between. Germline assignment: CDR1 SQVTM and CDR2 ANQGSEA. This CDR3 contains 13 residues. CDR3 coding DNA: TGCAGCGTTGTGGGTGCCAGGGGTGGTGGCTACACCTTC. Translated, it gives CSVVGARGGGYTF.

This clone was detected once. In the same sample, other DNA sequences code for this CDR3. V and J are TRBV18 and TRBJ2-7; TRBD2 is a possible D gene (5 bases). Per the germline V gene, CDR1 is KGHSH and CDR2 is LQKENI. This CDR3 contains 13 residues. The V gene lost 3 bases and the J gene lost 3 bases, with 9 bases spanning the gap. For the CDR3, the DNA is TGTGCCAGCTCACCGCTGAGCGGCTACGAGCAGTACTTC. Protein product: CASSPLSGYEQYF.